Shown below are 3 T cell receptor beta chains from a single sample sequenced in a study of T cells in Graves' hyperthyroidism and ophthalmopathy. The investigators amplified TCR beta CDR3 regions from RNA transcripts. HTBI primers were the set used in a first-round RT-PCR of the TCR CDR3. One entry per CDR3 protein results from TCRdb running MiXCR on the multiplex PCR reads. The data contain 350,000 to 400,000 distinct CDR3 sequences, about 15% of them seen just once; the ten biggest clones take up 32%. Sequencing was carried out using blood. The receptors derive from a woman younger than 45 with Graves' hyperthyroidism.

This clonotype was picked up many times. The CDR3 DNA sequence: TGTGCCTGGAGCGGGGGACGGACTCAAGAGACCCAGTACTTC. Amino acid sequence: CAWSGGRTQETQYF. The rearrangement links TRBV30 to TRBJ2-5, with a possible D match to TRBD2 (6 bases). Trimming pared 3 bases from V and 2 bases from J, leaving 13 bases between. In germline, CDR1 is GTSNPN, CDR2 SVGIG (reference sequence). This CDR3 has 14 residues.

This clonotype appeared a few times. The chain has TRBV6-1 and TRBJ1-2; the D is unclear. Trimming took off 6 bases at V and 5 bases at J, with 16 bases between the two ends. The CDR3 spans 14 residues. Germline values: CDR1 MNHNS, CDR2 SASEGT. CDR3 bases: TGTGCCAGCAGCACACTAGGACGGATATATGGCTACACCTTC. This codes for CASSTLGRIYGYTF.

This clonotype was found many times. As DNA, the CDR3 is TGCGCCAGCAGCTTGGATACCGGGAGTAATGGCTACACCTTC. Translating gives CASSLDTGSNGYTF. The V gene is TRBV5-1, the J gene TRBJ1-2; no definite D call. V was shortened by 0 bases and J by 6 bases, with 12 bases between the two germline ends. Germline loops: CDR1 SGHRS, CDR2 YFSETQ. The CDR3 sequence is 14 residues long.